This is a list of T cell receptor beta chains from one sample in a study of response to subunit inactivated influenza vaccine. TCRdb re-analysed the RT-PCR reads in MiXCR, keeping a single row per CDR3 protein. The sample has more than 250,000 distinct CDR3 sequences, about a fifth seen once. Specimen: PBMCs from blood, collected around 22 months after vaccination. The receptors derive from a man between 50 and 70 years old who received an inactivated influenza vaccine. Each CDR3 is given with its conserved first and last residue. D genes are given only for firm matches.

d_gene: TRBD1; v_gene: TRBV20-1; j_gene: TRBJ1-4; CDR3aa: CSARGGQAREKLFF
d_gene: NA; v_gene: TRBV4-3; j_gene: TRBJ2-7; CDR3aa: CASSQAWRSSYEQYF
d_gene: NA; v_gene: TRBV20-1; j_gene: TRBJ1-6; CDR3aa: CSAREEGRGLNSPLHF
d_gene: TRBD1; v_gene: TRBV9; j_gene: TRBJ1-4; CDR3aa: CASSAQGAIATNEKLFF
d_gene: NA; v_gene: TRBV20-1; j_gene: TRBJ1-1; CDR3aa: CSASLTGLAEAFF
d_gene: NA; v_gene: TRBV14; j_gene: TRBJ2-1; CDR3aa: CASSHRSLYNEQFF
d_gene: TRBD1; v_gene: TRBV11-3; j_gene: TRBJ2-4; CDR3aa: CASSRQGSDIQYF
d_gene: NA; v_gene: TRBV6-1; j_gene: TRBJ1-3; CDR3aa: CASSQNLIQARNTIYF
d_gene: NA; v_gene: TRBV7-2; j_gene: TRBJ1-6; CDR3aa: CASKPGPNNSPLHF
d_gene: NA; v_gene: TRBV15; j_gene: TRBJ2-3; CDR3aa: CATSGRTARSTDTQYF
d_gene: TRBD2; v_gene: TRBV18; j_gene: TRBJ2-7; CDR3aa: CASSPGLAEFYEQYF
d_gene: TRBD2; v_gene: TRBV12-3/TRBV12-4; j_gene: TRBJ2-7; CDR3aa: CASRMGTSGSYEQYF
d_gene: NA; v_gene: TRBV27; j_gene: TRBJ2-3; CDR3aa: CASRKTRRTDTQYF
d_gene: NA; v_gene: TRBV11-3; j_gene: TRBJ2-2; CDR3aa: CASSPLVEGPGELFF
d_gene: NA; v_gene: TRBV6-1; j_gene: TRBJ1-4; CDR3aa: CASRARALIGEKLFF
d_gene: NA; v_gene: TRBV4-2; j_gene: TRBJ1-1; CDR3aa: CASSDEIWGTEAFF
d_gene: TRBD2; v_gene: TRBV3-1; j_gene: TRBJ2-2; CDR3aa: CASSLFPSGKNTGELFF